This TCR beta chain came from a study of response to subunit inactivated influenza vaccine (dated by TCRdb to 2016 to 2019). Describing the broader study: The study used deep quantitative T cell receptor repertoire profiling to track responses to a trivalent subunit inactivated influenza vaccine.

Summary of the overall study and its limitations: It was suggested by the authors that each seasonal influenza vaccination may recruit only a limited number of new T cells.

Its CDR3 holds 14 amino acids, cysteine through phenylalanine. The read is trimmed to its CDR3 DNA, 42 bases read in frame from base 1. V loses 5 bases at its end and J loses 1 base; junction bases beyond the gene matches: 3. This clonotype was seen at least ten times. The antigen this receptor binds is unknown. Within one base of it there is no much larger clone, and no base qualities were kept. Library preparation was by RT-PCR. Sequencing used an Illumina HiSeq 2500. TCRdb reran the public reads through fastp at Q25 and MiXCR, keeping productive beta chains. Merged by CDR3 protein, the rows form single entries marked with the most common genes and DNA. The sample table lists 530,000 or so distinct CDR3 sequences, about 12% of them with a count of one. 10% of the sample belongs to the ten largest clones.

This TCR was sampled from a man aged 50-59 years who received an inactivated influenza vaccine. Donor details come from another sample of the same person, matched by shared clones. The material sequenced was PBMCs from blood, taken on the day of vaccination. The V and J genes are TRBV12-3 or TRBV12-4 and TRBJ2-3; 7 nucleotides in the junction match TRBD1. The DNA sequence follows: TGTGCCAGCAGTACTACAGGGGGCACAGATACGCAGTATTTT. The translation is CASSTTGGTDTQYF.